Listed here are 5 T cell receptor beta chains from one sample, sequenced in a study of monozygotic twins with inflammatory bowel disease (dated by TCRdb to the late 2010s). Receptor amplification or capture employed 5' RACE. Instrument on record: Illumina HiSeq 2500. Reads reprocessed by TCRdb are summarized as one entry per CDR3 protein sequence, and DNA is absent. The sample table records 200,000 to 250,000 distinct CDR3 sequences. Together, the top ten hold around 7.7% of the sample. The specimen was blood. These receptors all come from a human donor with ulcerative colitis or Crohn's disease, or a healthy co-twin of an affected twin (not recorded which).

The chain is built from TRBV20-1 and TRBJ2-1; checking the TCRdb D call of TRBD2 is not possible without DNA. Looked up from germline, CDR1 is DFQATT and CDR2 is SNEGSKA (reference sequence). This CDR3 comprises 14 residues. CDR3 region: CSASVPSGSYEQFF.

The chain links TRBV18 to TRBJ2-5; the D gene TCRdb calls, TRBD2, cannot be checked with no DNA. This CDR3 comprises 16 residues. Germline CDR1 reads KGHSH; CDR2 reads LQKENI. This chain's CDR3 is CASSFRRLAGEETQYF.

This chain links TRBV4-1 with TRBJ1-2; TCRdb picks TRBD1, but there is no DNA to check that call. This CDR3 is built from 13 residues. Germline loops: CDR1 MGHRA, CDR2 YSYEKL. The CDR3 sequence is CAPGKYSNYGYTF.

This chain joins TRBV29-1 and TRBJ2-1; the D gene TCRdb calls, TRBD1, cannot be checked with no DNA. CDR1 SQVTM and CDR2 ANQGSEA come from the germline V gene. The length of the CDR3 is 16 residues. The CDR3 is CSVEGLEAGDYNEQFF.

The V call is TRBV9, the J call TRBJ1-2; TCRdb's D call of TRBD1 is untestable without DNA. CDR3 length equals 13 residues. Germline loops: CDR1 SGDLS, CDR2 YYNGEE. The CDR3 is CASSVGQGLGYTF. The full variable domain, rest sourced from reference TRBV9 and TRBJ1-2, is DSGVTQTPKHLITATGQRVTLRCSPRSGDLSVYWYQQSLDQGLQFLIQYYNGEERAKGNILERFSAQQFPDLHSELNLSSLELGDSALYFCASSVGQGLGYTFGSGTRLTVV.